A selection of T cell receptor beta chains follows, all from one sample in a study of OX40 agonist ivuxolimab in advanced cancers. Data came from immunoSEQ multiplex PCR; TCRdb stores just in-frame clones and leaves some out. Of 70,000 to 100,000 clones in the sample, approximately 89% are singletons; the top ten hold more than 0.3%. The sample was CD4+ or CD8+ T cells sorted from blood, taken in a trial of the OX40 agonist ivuxolimab. The receptors stem from an adult with an advanced solid tumor such as melanoma, head and neck, liver or kidney cancer. Both conserved end residues are part of each CDR3. The D gene is left open where the match is weak. Some rows have no size entry. The others give once, few or many, or a class for an expanded clone.

J | D | size | V | DNA | CDR3
TRBJ2-3 | TRBD2 | NA | TRBV7-2 | TGTGCCAGCAGCTTAGCCCTGGTCGTAGCGGGGACAGATACGCAGTATTTT | CASSLALVVAGTDTQYF
TRBJ2-6 | NA | NA | TRBV27 | TGTGCCAGCAGTTCCAACTCTGGGGCCAACGTCCTGACTTTC | CASSSNSGANVLTF
TRBJ2-5 | NA | once | TRBV9 | TGTGCCAGCAGCGAGAGGTCTAGTGGAGAGACCCAGTACTTC | CASSERSSGETQYF
TRBJ2-4 | NA | NA | TRBV19 | TGTGCCAGTAGTATAGACTTTGACGGTGTTGTGTCCCATTCAGACATTCAGTACTTC | CASSIDFDGVVSHSDIQYF
TRBJ1-4 | NA | NA | TRBV7-6 | TGTGCCAGCGCTTTTGGCAGGGGCAGCGAAAAACTGTTTTTT | CASAFGRGSEKLFF
TRBJ1-5 | TRBD1 | NA | TRBV19 | TGTGCCAGTAGTCAGGACAGGGGACGTCAGCCCCAGCATTTT | CASSQDRGRQPQHF
TRBJ1-5 | TRBD1 | once | TRBV14 | TGTGCCAGCAGCCGGTCGACAGGGGATCAGCCCCAGCATTTT | CASSRSTGDQPQHF
TRBJ2-3 | NA | once | TRBV6-5 | TGTGCCAGCAGTTACAGCCAGGGCGCAGATACGCAGTATTTT | CASSYSQGADTQYF
TRBJ2-2 | TRBD1 | NA | TRBV5-4 | TGTGCCAGCAGCGCAAGGGACAGGGCCACCGGGGAGCTGTTTTTT | CASSARDRATGELFF
TRBJ1-1 | NA | NA | TRBV5-6 | TGTGCCAGCAGATTGGGATCGGCAGCGACGAACACTGAAGCTTTCTTT | CASRLGSAATNTEAFF
TRBJ2-7 | TRBD1 | NA | TRBV29-1 | TGCAGCGTTGAGCGGGACAGGGGCTACGAGCAGTACTTC | CSVERDRGYEQYF
TRBJ2-1 | NA | NA | TRBV19 | TGTGCCAGTAGTACCGGGACACCCAACAATGAGCAGTTCTTC | CASSTGTPNNEQFF
TRBJ2-5 | TRBD1 | NA | TRBV5-1 | TGCGCCAGCAGCTCGGGACAGGGCCAAGAGACCCAGTACTTC | CASSSGQGQETQYF
TRBJ2-3 | NA | NA | TRBV11-1 | TGTGCCAGCAGCTTCTTAGGTGTAGCGGATACGCAGTATTTT | CASSFLGVADTQYF
TRBJ2-1 | TRBD2 | NA | TRBV18 | TGTGCCAGCTCACCACGCCCTAGCGGGAGCTCTTATGAGCAGTTCTTC | CASSPRPSGSSYEQFF
TRBJ1-4 | TRBD1 | once | TRBV5-1 | TGCGCCAGCAGCGAAGGACAGGGGACTAATGAAAAACTGTTTTTT | CASSEGQGTNEKLFF
TRBJ2-7 | TRBD1 | NA | TRBV19 | TGTGCCAGTAGTATAACTTGGACAGGGACCTACGAGCAGTACTTC | CASSITWTGTYEQYF
TRBJ2-7 | NA | NA | TRBV19 | TGTGCCAGTAGTATAGGAGGGATTAACTACGAGCAGTACTTC | CASSIGGINYEQYF
TRBJ1-2 | NA | NA | TRBV7-9 | TGTGCCAGCAGCCCCAGGGTCGAGACTGGCTACACCTTC | CASSPRVETGYTF
TRBJ2-7 | NA | NA | TRBV11-3 | TGTGCCAGCAGCTTAGGTGAGGGAACCTCCTACGAGCAGTACTTC | CASSLGEGTSYEQYF
TRBJ2-3 | NA | NA | TRBV2 | TGTGCCAGCAGTGAAAGGACTGGAGTGTGGGATACGCAGTATTTT | CASSERTGVWDTQYF
TRBJ2-5 | NA | NA | TRBV7-2 | TGTGCCAGCAGCTTAAATAGAGATCAAGAGACCCAGTACTTC | CASSLNRDQETQYF
TRBJ1-4 | NA | NA | TRBV5-1 | TGCGCCAGCAGCTTTTCTGGGGACCTAGCAACTAATGAAAAACTGTTTTTT | CASSFSGDLATNEKLFF
TRBJ2-6 | TRBD1 | NA | TRBV7-6 | TGTGCCAGCAGCGTGCGACAGGGTTCGGGTTCTGGGGCCAACGTCCTGACTTTC | CASSVRQGSGSGANVLTF
TRBJ2-1 | TRBD2 | NA | TRBV6-5 | TGTGCCAGCAGTTCGGTAGCGGGAGCCTCCTACAATGAGCAGTTCTTC | CASSSVAGASYNEQFF
TRBJ1-2 | NA | NA | TRBV30 | TGTGCCTGGAGTGTATCAGGGTATGGCTACACCTTC | CAWSVSGYGYTF
TRBJ1-2 | NA | NA | TRBV27 | TGTGCCAGCAGTTATTCCTTTGGGGAGGGCTACACCTTC | CASSYSFGEGYTF
TRBJ2-3 | NA | NA | TRBV6-5 | TGTGCCAGCAGTCTACGACAGGTGGGAGATACGCAGTATTTT | CASSLRQVGDTQYF
TRBJ2-3 | NA | NA | TRBV5-6 | TGTGCCAGCAGCTTACAGGGTTGGGATACGCAGTATTTT | CASSLQGWDTQYF
TRBJ2-7 | NA | NA | TRBV19 | TGTGCCAGTAGTTTCCGGGACTCCTACGAGCAGTACTTC | CASSFRDSYEQYF
TRBJ2-1 | NA | NA | TRBV7-2 | TGTGCCAGCAGCCGGGAGTGGGGGTCAGGTGAGCAGTTCTTC | CASSREWGSGEQFF
TRBJ2-3 | TRBD2 | NA | TRBV5-4 | TGTGCCAGCAGCCCGGGGACGGGGGGAGGCACAGATACGCAGTATTTT | CASSPGTGGGTDTQYF
TRBJ2-7 | NA | NA | TRBV5-6 | TGTGCCAGCAGCTCCGTCCTCAGGTCGGGAGACCCCTACGAGCAGTACTTC | CASSSVLRSGDPYEQYF
TRBJ2-1 | NA | NA | TRBV5-4 | TGTGCCAGCAGAAGACTCGGGTCCACCTACAATGAGCAGTTCTTC | CASRRLGSTYNEQFF
TRBJ2-1 | NA | NA | TRBV7-9 | TGTGCCAGCAGCGTCGACCCCCACAATGAGCAGTTCTTC | CASSVDPHNEQFF
TRBJ1-2 | NA | NA | TRBV6-1 | TGTGCCAGCAGTGAAGGAGGATGGGGAGATGGCTACACCTTC | CASSEGGWGDGYTF
TRBJ1-5 | NA | NA | TRBV30 | TGTGCCTCGGGGGTCCGGGACCGAAGGGCCGGTCAGCCCCAGCATTTT | CASGVRDRRAGQPQHF
TRBJ2-7 | TRBD2 | NA | TRBV15 | TGTGCCACCAGCAGAGAAGCGGGAGGGCCTTACGAGCAGTACTTC | CATSREAGGPYEQYF
TRBJ2-5 | NA | NA | TRBV29-1 | TGCAGCGTGCAGCGGACCAACCAAGAGACCCAGTACTTC | CSVQRTNQETQYF
TRBJ2-1 | TRBD2 | NA | TRBV7-2 | TGTGCCAGCAGCTTAGTCACTAGCGGAAACAATGAGCAGTTCTTC | CASSLVTSGNNEQFF
TRBJ1-2 | NA | once | TRBV29-1 | TGCAGCGTTGAAGCATTAAACCATTCCTATGGCTACACCTTC | CSVEALNHSYGYTF
TRBJ2-7 | TRBD2 | NA | TRBV5-1 | TGCGCCAGCAGCTACGGGACTAGCGGGAGGAGCCCCTACGAGCAGTACTTC | CASSYGTSGRSPYEQYF
TRBJ2-4 | TRBD2 | NA | TRBV6-5 | TGTGCCAGCGCAGAGCCGGGGGGGGTCAAAAACATTCAGTACTTC | CASAEPGGVKNIQYF
TRBJ1-5 | TRBD1 | NA | TRBV18 | TGTGCCAGCTCACGCGGACAGGACTATAGCAATCAGCCCCAGCATTTT | CASSRGQDYSNQPQHF
TRBJ2-2 | TRBD1 | NA | TRBV5-4 | TGTGCCAGCTATTACAGGGGGCTGGACACCGGGGAGCTGTTTTTT | CASYYRGLDTGELFF
TRBJ2-3 | NA | NA | TRBV5-1 | TGCGCCAGCAGCTTGGCCGGGGCACCAGTTGATACGCAGTATTTT | CASSLAGAPVDTQYF
TRBJ2-2 | NA | NA | TRBV5-1 | TGCGCCAGCAGCTTGACGGACAGTAACACCGGGGAGCTGTTTTTT | CASSLTDSNTGELFF
TRBJ2-1 | TRBD2 | NA | TRBV19 | TGTGCCAGTAGTATGTCTGGGGCTAGCGGGAGGTCCTACAATGAGCAGTTCTTC | CASSMSGASGRSYNEQFF
TRBJ2-1 | TRBD2 | once | TRBV4-2 | TGTGCCAGCAGCCGGAGAGGTCTAGCGGGGGAGGGGAATGAGCAGTTCTTC | CASSRRGLAGEGNEQFF
TRBJ2-3 | TRBD1 | NA | TRBV5-6 | TGTGCCAGCAGCATCCCGAGAACGACAGGGAGAAGCACAGATACGCAGTATTTT | CASSIPRTTGRSTDTQYF
TRBJ1-5 | NA | NA | TRBV10-3 | TGTGCCATCAGTCCCGACAGGAGCAATCAGCCCCAGCATTTT | CAISPDRSNQPQHF
TRBJ2-6 | NA | NA | TRBV5-1 | TGCGCCAGCAGCGCCGGGGGCATCGGGGCCAACGTCCTGACTTTC | CASSAGGIGANVLTF
TRBJ1-6 | NA | NA | TRBV27 | TGTGCCAGCAGTTACGAGGGTTCCTATAATTCACCCCTCCACTTT | CASSYEGSYNSPLHF
TRBJ1-3 | NA | few | TRBV5-1 | TGCGCCAGCAGCTTGGCACAGGATGATGGAAACACCATATATTTT | CASSLAQDDGNTIYF
TRBJ2-2 | NA | NA | TRBV14 | TGTGCCAGCAGTACCGCGGGTTTGAACACCGGGGAGCTGTTTTTT | CASSTAGLNTGELFF